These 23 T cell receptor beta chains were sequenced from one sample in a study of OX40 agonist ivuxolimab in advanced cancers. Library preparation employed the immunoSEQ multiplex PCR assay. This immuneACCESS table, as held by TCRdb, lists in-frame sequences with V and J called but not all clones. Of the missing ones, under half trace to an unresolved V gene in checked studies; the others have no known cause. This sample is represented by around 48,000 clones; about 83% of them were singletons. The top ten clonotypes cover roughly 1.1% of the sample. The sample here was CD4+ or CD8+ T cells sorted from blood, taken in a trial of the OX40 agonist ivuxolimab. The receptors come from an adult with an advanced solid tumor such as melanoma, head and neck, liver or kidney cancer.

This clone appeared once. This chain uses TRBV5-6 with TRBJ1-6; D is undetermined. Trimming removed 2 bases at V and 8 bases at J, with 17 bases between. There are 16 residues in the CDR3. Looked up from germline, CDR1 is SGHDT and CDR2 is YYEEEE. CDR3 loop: CASSFGTRVWDSPLHF. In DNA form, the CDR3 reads TGTGCCAGCAGCTTTGGTACGCGAGTCTGGGATTCACCCCTCCACTTT.

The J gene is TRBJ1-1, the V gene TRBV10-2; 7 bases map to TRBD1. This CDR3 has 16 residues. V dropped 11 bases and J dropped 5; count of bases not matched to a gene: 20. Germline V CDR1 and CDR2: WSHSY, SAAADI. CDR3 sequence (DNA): TGCGCCGCAGGAGGCAGGGGGTTTTTTACGGAGACTGAAGCTTTCTTT. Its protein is CAAGGRGFFTETEAFF.

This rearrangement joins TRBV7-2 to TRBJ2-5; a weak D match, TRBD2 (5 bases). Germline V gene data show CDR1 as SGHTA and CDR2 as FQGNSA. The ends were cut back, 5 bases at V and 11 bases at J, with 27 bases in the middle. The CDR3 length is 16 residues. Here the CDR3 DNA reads TGTGCCAGCAGCGTCAGCTCACCTAGAGTTCGGGGATCGCAGTACTTC. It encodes CASSVSSPRVRGSQYF.

Here the CDR3 reads CASSKTSGGANEQFF. CDR3 DNA: TGCGCCAGCAGCAAAACTAGCGGGGGGGCAAATGAGCAGTTCTTC. The J gene is TRBJ2-1, the V gene TRBV5-1; 13 positions agree with TRBD2. CDR1 SGHRS and CDR2 YFSETQ come from the germline V gene. The CDR3 contains 15 residues. Trimming took 4 bases from V and 7 from J; bases not matched to a gene: 5.

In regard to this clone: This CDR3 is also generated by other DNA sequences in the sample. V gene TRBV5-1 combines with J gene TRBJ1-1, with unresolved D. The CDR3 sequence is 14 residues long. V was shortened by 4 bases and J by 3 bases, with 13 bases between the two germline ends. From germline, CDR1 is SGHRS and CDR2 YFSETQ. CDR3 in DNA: TGCGCCAGCAGCCTGGAGGAGGTATACACTGAAGCTTTCTTT. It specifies CASSLEEVYTEAFF. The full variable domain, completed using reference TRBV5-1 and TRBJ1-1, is KAGVTQTPRYLIKTRGQQVTLSCSPISGHRSVSWYQQTPGQGLQFLFEYFSETQRNKGNFPGRFSGRQFSNSRSEMNVSTLELGDSALYLCASSLEEVYTEAFFGQGTRLTVV.

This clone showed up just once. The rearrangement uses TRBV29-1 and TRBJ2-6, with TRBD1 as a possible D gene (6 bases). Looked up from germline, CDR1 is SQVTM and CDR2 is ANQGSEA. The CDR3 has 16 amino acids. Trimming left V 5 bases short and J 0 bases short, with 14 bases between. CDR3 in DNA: TGCAGCGTTCGTCGGACAGAGAACTCTGGGGCCAACGTCCTGACTTTC. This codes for CSVRRTENSGANVLTF.

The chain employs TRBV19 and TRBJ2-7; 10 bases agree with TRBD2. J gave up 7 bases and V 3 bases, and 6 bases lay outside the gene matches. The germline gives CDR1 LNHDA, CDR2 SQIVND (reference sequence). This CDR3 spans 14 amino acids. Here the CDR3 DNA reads TGTGCCAGTAGTATCCGTCTAGCGGGGGAAGAGCAGTACTTC. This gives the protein CASSIRLAGEEQYF.

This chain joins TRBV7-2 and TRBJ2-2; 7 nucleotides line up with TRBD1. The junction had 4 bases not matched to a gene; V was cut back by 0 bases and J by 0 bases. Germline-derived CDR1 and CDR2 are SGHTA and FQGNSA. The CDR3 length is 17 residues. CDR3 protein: CASSLAAGTANTGELFF. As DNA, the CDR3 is TGTGCCAGCAGCTTAGCGGCCGGGACAGCGAACACCGGGGAGCTGTTTTTT. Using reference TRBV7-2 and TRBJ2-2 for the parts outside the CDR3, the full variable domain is GAGVSQSPSNKVTEKGKDVELRCDPISGHTALYWYRQSLGQGLEFLIYFQGNSAPDKSGLPSDRFSAERTGGSVSTLTIQRTQQEDSAVYLCASSLAAGTANTGELFFGEGSRLTVL.

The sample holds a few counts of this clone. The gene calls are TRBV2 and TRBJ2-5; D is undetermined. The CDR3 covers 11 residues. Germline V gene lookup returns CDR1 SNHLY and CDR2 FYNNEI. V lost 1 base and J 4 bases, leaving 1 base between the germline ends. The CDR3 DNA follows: TGTGCCAGCAGTGAAGTAGAGACCCAGTACTTC. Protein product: CASSEVETQYF.

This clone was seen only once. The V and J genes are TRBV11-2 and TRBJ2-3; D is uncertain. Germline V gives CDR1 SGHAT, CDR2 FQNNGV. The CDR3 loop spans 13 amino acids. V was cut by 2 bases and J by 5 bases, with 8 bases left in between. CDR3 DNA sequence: TGTGCCAGCAGCTTATTGAGGATAGATACGCAGTATTTT. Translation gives CASSLLRIDTQYF.

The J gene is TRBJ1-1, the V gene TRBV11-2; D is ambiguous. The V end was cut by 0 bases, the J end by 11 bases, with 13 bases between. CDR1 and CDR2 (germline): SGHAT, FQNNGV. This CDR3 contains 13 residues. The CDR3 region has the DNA TGTGCCAGCAGCTTAGATCTGGTTGTGGCGGCTTTCTTT. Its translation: CASSLDLVVAAFF.

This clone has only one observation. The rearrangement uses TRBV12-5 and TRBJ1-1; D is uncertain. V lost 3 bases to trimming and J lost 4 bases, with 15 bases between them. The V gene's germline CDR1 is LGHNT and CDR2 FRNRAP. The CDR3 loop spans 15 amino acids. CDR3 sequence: CASGLGAAGGTEAFF. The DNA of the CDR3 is TGTGCTAGTGGTTTAGGTGCGGCAGGCGGCACTGAAGCTTTCTTT.

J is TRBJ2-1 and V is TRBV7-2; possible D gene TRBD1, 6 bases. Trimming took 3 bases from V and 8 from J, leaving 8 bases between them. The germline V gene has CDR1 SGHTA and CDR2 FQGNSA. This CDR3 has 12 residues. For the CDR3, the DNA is TGTGCCAGCAGCTTCTACAGGGATGAGCAGTTCTTC. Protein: CASSFYRDEQFF.

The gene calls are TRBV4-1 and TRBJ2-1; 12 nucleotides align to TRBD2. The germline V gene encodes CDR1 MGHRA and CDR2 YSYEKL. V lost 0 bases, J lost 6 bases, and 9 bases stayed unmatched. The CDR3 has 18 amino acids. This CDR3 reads CASSQDRASSGGANEQFF. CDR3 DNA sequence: TGCGCCAGCAGCCAAGATCGGGCGTCTAGCGGGGGGGCCAATGAGCAGTTCTTC.

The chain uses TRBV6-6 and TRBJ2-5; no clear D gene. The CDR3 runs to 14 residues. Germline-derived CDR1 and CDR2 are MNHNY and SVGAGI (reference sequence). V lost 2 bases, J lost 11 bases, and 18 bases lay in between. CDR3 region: CASSYVLLTKKQYF. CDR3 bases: TGTGCCAGCAGTTACGTACTACTCACTAAGAAGCAGTACTTC.

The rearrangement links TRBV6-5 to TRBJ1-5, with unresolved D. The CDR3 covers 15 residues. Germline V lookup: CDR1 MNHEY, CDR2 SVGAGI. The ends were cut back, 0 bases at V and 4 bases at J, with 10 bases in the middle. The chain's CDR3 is CASSYSGWGNQPQHF. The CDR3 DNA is TGTGCCAGCAGTTACTCGGGCTGGGGTAATCAGCCCCAGCATTTT.

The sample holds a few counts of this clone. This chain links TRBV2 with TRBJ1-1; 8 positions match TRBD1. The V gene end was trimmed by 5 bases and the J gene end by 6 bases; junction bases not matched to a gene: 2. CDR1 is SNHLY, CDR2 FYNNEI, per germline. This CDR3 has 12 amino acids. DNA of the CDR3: TGTGCCAGCAGTTGGACAGGGTCTGAAGCTTTCTTT. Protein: CASSWTGSEAFF. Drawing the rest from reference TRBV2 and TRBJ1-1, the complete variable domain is EPEVTQTPSHQVTQMGQEVILRCVPISNHLYFYWYRQILGQKVEFLVSFYNNEISEKSEIFDDQFSVERPDGSNFTLKIRSTKLEDSAMYFCASSWTGSEAFFGQGTRLTVV.

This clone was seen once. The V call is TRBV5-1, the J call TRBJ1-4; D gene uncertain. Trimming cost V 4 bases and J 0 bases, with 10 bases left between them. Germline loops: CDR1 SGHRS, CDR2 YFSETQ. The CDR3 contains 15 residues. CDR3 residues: CASSAGGTTNEKLFF. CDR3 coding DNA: TGCGCCAGCAGCGCCGGCGGGACAACTAATGAAAAACTGTTTTTT.

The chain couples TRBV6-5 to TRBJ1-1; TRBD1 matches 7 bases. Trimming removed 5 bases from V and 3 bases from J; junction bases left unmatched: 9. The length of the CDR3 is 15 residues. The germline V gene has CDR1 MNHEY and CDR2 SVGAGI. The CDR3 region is CASSRTGSRDTEAFF. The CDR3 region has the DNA TGTGCCAGCAGTAGGACAGGTAGTCGGGACACTGAAGCTTTCTTT.

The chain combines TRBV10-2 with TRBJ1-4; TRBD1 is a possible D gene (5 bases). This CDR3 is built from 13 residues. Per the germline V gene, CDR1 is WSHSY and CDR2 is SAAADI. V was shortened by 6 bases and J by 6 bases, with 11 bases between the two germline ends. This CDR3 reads CASRTVGYEKLFF. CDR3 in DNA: TGCGCCAGCAGGACAGTAGGTTATGAAAAACTGTTTTTT.

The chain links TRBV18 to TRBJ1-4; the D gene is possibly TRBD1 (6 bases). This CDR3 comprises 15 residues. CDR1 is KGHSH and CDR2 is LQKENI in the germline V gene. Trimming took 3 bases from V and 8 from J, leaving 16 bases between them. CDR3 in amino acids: CASSPIQGPGEKLFF. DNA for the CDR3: TGTGCCAGCTCACCGATCCAGGGGCCGGGGGAAAAACTGTTTTTT.

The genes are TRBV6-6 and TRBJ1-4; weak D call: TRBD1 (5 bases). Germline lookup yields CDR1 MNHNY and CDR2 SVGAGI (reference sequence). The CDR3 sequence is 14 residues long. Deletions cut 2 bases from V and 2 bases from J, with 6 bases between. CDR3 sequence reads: CASSYEGTNEKLFF. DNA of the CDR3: TGTGCCAGCAGTTACGAGGGGACTAATGAAAAACTGTTTTTT.

DNA of the CDR3: TGTGCCTGGAGTGGACAGAGCAAGCCCCAGCATTTT. Encoded protein: CAWSGQSKPQHF. The chain employs TRBV30 and TRBJ1-5; D might be TRBD1 (5 bases). This CDR3 spans 12 amino acids. The germline V and J ends were trimmed by 1 base and 8 bases, with 9 bases remaining between them. Looked up from germline, CDR1 is GTSNPN and CDR2 is SVGIG (reference sequence).